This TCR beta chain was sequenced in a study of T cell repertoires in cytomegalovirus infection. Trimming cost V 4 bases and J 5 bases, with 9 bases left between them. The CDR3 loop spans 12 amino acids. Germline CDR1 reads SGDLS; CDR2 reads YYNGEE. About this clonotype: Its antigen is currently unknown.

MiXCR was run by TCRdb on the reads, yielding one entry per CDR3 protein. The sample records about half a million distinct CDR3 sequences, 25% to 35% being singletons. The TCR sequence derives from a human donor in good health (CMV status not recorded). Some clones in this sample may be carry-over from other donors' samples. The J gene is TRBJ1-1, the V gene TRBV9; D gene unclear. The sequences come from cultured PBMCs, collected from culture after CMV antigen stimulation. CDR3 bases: TGTGCCAGCAGCTCAGAGGGAACTGAAGCTTTCTTT. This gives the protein CASSSEGTEAFF.